These 31 T cell receptor beta chains originate from one sample sequenced in a study of blood T cell repertoires in COVID-19. Produced via immunoSEQ multiplex PCR; TCRdb's table is partial and in-frame only. The sample yields 130,000 to 150,000 clones, roughly 80% seen once. Sequenced: PBMCs or T cells enriched from blood (not recorded which). These receptors came from a man in his forties with acute COVID-19.

This chain joins TRBV6-2 or TRBV6-3 and TRBJ1-1; 9 bases map to TRBD1. Germline assignment: CDR1 MNHEY and CDR2 SVGEGT. This CDR3 region has 14 residues. The junction had 4 bases not matched to a gene; V was cut back by 5 bases and J by 3 bases. This CDR3 is CASSGGTGHTEAFF. Written as DNA, the CDR3 is TGTGCCAGCAGTGGAGGGACAGGGCACACTGAAGCTTTCTTT.

This clone occurred once. The chain uses TRBV4-2 and TRBJ1-4; 7 bases map to TRBD1. The germline V gene encodes CDR1 LGHNA and CDR2 YNFKEQ. V shed 0 bases, J shed 8 bases, and the junction held 3 bases outside the gene matches. This CDR3 comprises 14 residues. CDR3 bases: TGTGCCAGCAGCCAAGATCCCAGGGGGGAAAAACTGTTTTTT. Protein product: CASSQDPRGEKLFF.

The gene calls are TRBV24-1 and TRBJ2-7, with D perhaps TRBD1 (5 bases). V lost 7 bases to trimming and J lost 0 bases, with 12 bases between them. The CDR3 length is 14 residues. The germline CDR1 and CDR2 sequences are KGHDR and SFDVKD. The CDR3 here is CATSKARDSYEQYF. CDR3 nucleotides: TGTGCCACCAGCAAAGCCAGGGACTCCTACGAGCAGTACTTC.

The chain employs TRBV12-3 or TRBV12-4 and TRBJ2-5, with a weak D call TRBD2 (5 bases). Trimming removed 4 bases from V and 1 base from J, with 7 bases in between. The CDR3 sequence is 13 residues long. The CDR3: CASSSAGQETQYF. The DNA for the CDR3 is TGTGCCAGCAGTTCGGCGGGCCAAGAGACCCAGTACTTC.

The chain joins TRBV19 to TRBJ2-3; 9 bases map to TRBD2. Germline loops: CDR1 LNHDA, CDR2 SQIVND (reference sequence). Unmatched junction bases numbered 5, after V lost 5 bases and J lost 2 bases. This CDR3 is 15 amino acids long. CDR3 sequence: CASSFVAGDTDTQYF. The CDR3, as DNA: TGTGCCAGTAGTTTTGTAGCGGGGGACACAGATACGCAGTATTTT. Full variable domain (rest looked up from reference TRBV19 and TRBJ2-3): DGGITQSPKYLFRKEGQNVTLSCEQNLNHDAMYWYRQDPGQGLRLIYYSQIVNDFQKGDIAEGYSVSREKKESFPLTVTSAQKNPTAFYLCASSFVAGDTDTQYFGPGTRLTVL.

This clone was observed once. The chain uses TRBV10-3 and TRBJ1-3; 9 bases map to TRBD1. The CDR3 is made up of 16 amino acids. Trimming removed 4 bases from V and 4 bases from J; junction bases left unmatched: 8. The germline V gene encodes CDR1 ENHRY and CDR2 SYGVKD. The CDR3 nucleotides are TGTGCCATCAGTGGTCGTCGACAGGGGGACGGAAACACCATATATTTT. Its protein is CAISGRRQGDGNTIYF.

The chain is built from TRBV7-9 and TRBJ2-2; D gene unclear. Trimming took off 2 bases at V and 2 bases at J, with 3 bases between the two ends. CDR1 is SEHNR and CDR2 is FQNEAQ in the germline V gene (reference sequence). This CDR3 has 13 amino acids. CDR3 in DNA: TGTGCCAGCAGCTTACCAAACACCGGGGAGCTGTTTTTT. It yields the protein CASSLPNTGELFF.

The chain couples TRBV30 to TRBJ2-1, with D hard to call. The germline V and J ends were trimmed by 3 bases and 3 bases, with 9 bases remaining between them. Germline-derived CDR1 and CDR2 are GTSNPN and SVGIG (reference sequence). This CDR3 comprises 13 residues. Here the CDR3 reads CAWRTQSYNEQFF. CDR3 in DNA: TGTGCCTGGAGGACTCAGAGCTACAATGAGCAGTTCTTC.

This clone was detected once. J is TRBJ1-2 and V is TRBV9, with TRBD1 matching over 9 bases. CDR1 SGDLS and CDR2 YYNGEE come from the germline V gene. Losses at the gene ends were 8 bases for V and 8 bases for J; bases not matched to a gene: 10. This CDR3 is 13 amino acids long. The CDR3 protein is CARRRDRAGGYTF. The CDR3 nucleotides read TGTGCCAGACGCCGGGACAGGGCGGGCGGCTACACCTTC.

This rearrangement joins TRBV4-1 to TRBJ1-3; tentative D call: TRBD1 (6 bases). Trimming left V 7 bases short and J 3 bases short, with 19 bases between. Germline V CDR1 and CDR2: MGHRA, YSYEKL. This CDR3 region has 16 residues. CDR3 region: CASTPTRTEDGNTIYF. The CDR3 nucleotides are TGCGCCAGCACCCCGACGAGGACAGAAGATGGAAACACCATATATTTT.

This clone has more than one count but fewer than ten. The chain recombines TRBV7-2 with TRBJ1-6; a weak D match, TRBD1 (6 bases). Germline CDR1 reads SGHTA; CDR2 reads FQGNSA. CDR3 length equals 17 residues. V gave up 4 bases and J gave up 7 bases, with 20 bases separating them. CDR3 coding DNA: TGTGCCAGCAGCTCCGAACCGGGGGGGCTTTGGAATTCACCCCTCCACTTT. It is translated as CASSSEPGGLWNSPLHF.

This rearrangement joins TRBV30 to TRBJ1-1; 7 bases match TRBD1. J lost 3 bases, V lost 0 bases, and 7 bases had no gene match. This CDR3 comprises 15 residues. Germline values: CDR1 GTSNPN, CDR2 SVGIG (reference sequence). The CDR3 DNA reads as TGTGCCTGGAGTGTACACCTAGGGGGCCACACTGAAGCTTTCTTT. Protein product: CAWSVHLGGHTEAFF.

The V gene is TRBV12-3 or TRBV12-4, the J gene TRBJ2-7; TRBD2 agrees at 7 bases. This CDR3 region has 13 residues. The V gene end was trimmed by 2 bases and the J gene end by 3 bases; junction bases not matched to a gene: 1. The CDR3 loop reads CASSLSGDYEQYF. CDR3 bases: TGTGCCAGCAGTTTAAGCGGGGACTACGAGCAGTACTTC.

The J gene is TRBJ2-2, the V gene TRBV30; D is unclear. V gave up 1 base and J gave up 1 base, with 4 bases separating them. The CDR3 sequence is 13 residues long. Germline V gene data show CDR1 as GTSNPN and CDR2 as SVGIG (reference sequence). CDR3 protein: CAWSGGNTGELFF. DNA for the CDR3: TGTGCCTGGAGTGGAGGGAACACCGGGGAGCTGTTTTTT.

The chain is built from TRBV7-2 and TRBJ2-3; D uncertain. Trimming cost V 1 base and J 2 bases, with 10 bases left between them. Looked up from germline, CDR1 is SGHTA and CDR2 is FQGNSA. The CDR3 extends over 15 amino acids. DNA of the CDR3: TGTGCCAGCAGCTTAGATCTCCCCTCCACAGATACGCAGTATTTT. It translates to CASSLDLPSTDTQYF.

J is TRBJ2-7 and V is TRBV6-2 or TRBV6-3; D is unclear. Trimming pared 4 bases from V and 2 bases from J, leaving 6 bases between. CDR1 and CDR2 (germline): MNHEY, SVGEGT. This CDR3 comprises 12 residues. This CDR3 is CASSLSTYEQYF. The CDR3 coding sequence is TGTGCCAGCAGTTTGAGCACCTACGAGCAGTACTTC.

The V call is TRBV25-1, the J call TRBJ2-7; possibly TRBD2 for D (6 bases). Per the germline V gene, CDR1 is MGHDK and CDR2 is SYGVNS. Deletions cut 2 bases from V and 0 bases from J, with 11 bases between. The CDR3 is made up of 15 amino acids. In DNA, the CDR3 is TGTGCCAGCAGTGAAGGCGGGATCCGCTCCTACGAGCAGTACTTC. Its protein product is CASSEGGIRSYEQYF.

The rearrangement links TRBV7-2 to TRBJ2-1; 13 positions agree with TRBD2. The V and J ends lost 4 bases and 5 bases, in that order; junction bases with no gene match: 2. This CDR3 comprises 15 residues. Germline CDR1 reads SGHTA; CDR2 reads FQGNSA. DNA for the CDR3: TGTGCCAGCAGCTGGGGACTAGCGGGGCACAATGAGCAGTTCTTC. This encodes CASSWGLAGHNEQFF.

This chain joins TRBV29-1 and TRBJ2-3; D perhaps matches TRBD1 (5 bases). Germline CDR1 and CDR2: SQVTM and ANQGSEA. The CDR3 spans 15 residues. The V end was cut by 0 bases, the J end by 1 base, with 11 bases between. The CDR3 region has the DNA TGCAGCGTTGAAGATGGGGCGTGGGGCACAGATACGCAGTATTTT. This gives the protein CSVEDGAWGTDTQYF.

The chain uses TRBV11-2 and TRBJ2-5, with a tentative D call TRBD1 (5 bases). CDR1 is SGHAT and CDR2 is FQNNGV in the germline V gene. The CDR3 has 16 amino acids. The V and J ends lost 0 bases and 5 bases respectively, with 16 bases between them. CDR3 sequence: CASSLDLGAPRETQYF. In nucleotides, the CDR3 is TGTGCCAGCAGCTTAGATCTAGGGGCCCCACGGGAGACCCAGTACTTC.

The chain combines TRBV7-6 with TRBJ2-7; D remains ambiguous. The germline V and J ends were trimmed by 5 bases and 6 bases, with 11 bases remaining between them. Germline CDR1 is SGHVS and CDR2 is FNYEAQ. The CDR3 totals 12 residues. The CDR3 loop is CASSGVIGEQYF. The CDR3 nucleotides read TGTGCCAGCAGCGGAGTCATCGGCGAGCAGTACTTC.

This rearrangement joins TRBV20-1 to TRBJ1-5; 9 nucleotides match TRBD1. This CDR3 has 19 amino acids. The V segment lost 3 bases and the J segment 1 base; nucleotides outside the gene matches: 16. Germline V CDR1 and CDR2: DFQATT, SNEGSKA (reference sequence). CDR3 protein: CSASHMGQGGLLSNQPQHF. The DNA for the CDR3 is TGCAGTGCTAGTCATATGGGACAGGGAGGTTTGTTGAGCAATCAGCCCCAGCATTTT.

This chain connects TRBV7-2 to TRBJ2-5; 8 bases map to TRBD1. Unmatched junction bases numbered 11, after V lost 5 bases and J lost 9 bases. Germline V gives CDR1 SGHTA, CDR2 FQGNSA. The CDR3 runs to 14 residues. CDR3 sequence reads: CASSGGQVLNPQYF. The CDR3 DNA is TGTGCCAGCAGCGGGGGACAGGTACTCAACCCCCAGTACTTC.

The chain joins TRBV5-4 to TRBJ2-5, with a tentative D call TRBD2 (6 bases). Trimming pared 9 bases from V and 2 bases from J, leaving 17 bases between. Germline V CDR1 and CDR2: SGHNT, YYREEE (reference sequence). The CDR3 consists of 14 residues. For the CDR3, the DNA is TGTGCCACCACAGAGGAGGGGTTTCAAGAGACCCAGTACTTC. It codes for CATTEEGFQETQYF. The full variable domain, rest sourced from reference TRBV5-4 and TRBJ2-5, is ETGVTQSPTHLIKTRGQQVTLRCSSQSGHNTVSWYQQALGQGPQFIFQYYREEENGRGNFPPRFSGLQFPNYSSELNVNALELDDSALYLCATTEEGFQETQYFGPGTRLLVL.

CDR3 DNA: TGTGCCAGCAGCTTAAGGACAGTCCGAGAGACCCAGTACTTC. Its translation: CASSLRTVRETQYF. V usage is TRBV7-2 and J usage is TRBJ2-5; a possible D gene is TRBD1 (6 bases). V was trimmed by 2 bases and J by 4 bases, leaving 11 bases between them. Germline CDR1 is SGHTA and CDR2 is FQGNSA. The CDR3 contains 14 residues. The full variable domain, in which reference TRBV7-2 and TRBJ2-5 provide the parts outside the CDR3, is GAGVSQSPSNKVTEKGKDVELRCDPISGHTALYWYRQSLGQGLEFLIYFQGNSAPDKSGLPSDRFSAERTGGSVSTLTIQRTQQEDSAVYLCASSLRTVRETQYFGPGTRLLVL.

V usage is TRBV10-3 and J usage is TRBJ1-2, with D possibly matching TRBD1 (6 bases). CDR3 size: 15 residues. Germline CDR1 reads ENHRY; CDR2 reads SYGVKD. The V and J ends lost 3 bases and 7 bases respectively, with 18 bases between them. The CDR3 DNA reads TGTGCCATCAGTGATGGGGGGGCGTTGGTTAGTGGCTACACCTTC. Translating it yields CAISDGGALVSGYTF.

J is TRBJ1-2 and V is TRBV30, with 8 nucleotides matching TRBD1. The V segment lost 8 bases and the J segment 7 bases; nucleotides outside the gene matches: 9. This CDR3 has 12 residues. CDR1 is GTSNPN and CDR2 is SVGIG in the germline V gene (reference sequence). The CDR3 DNA reads as TGTGCCGGCCAGCAGGGGGCTCGTGGCTACACCTTC. This encodes CAGQQGARGYTF.

The rearrangement uses TRBV27 and TRBJ2-3; D is unclear. This CDR3 spans 15 amino acids. V was pared by 4 bases and J by 2 bases, with 13 bases between. Germline loops: CDR1 MNHEY, CDR2 SMNVEV (reference sequence). The CDR3 DNA is TGTGCCAGCAGTTCTAGTTTTCAAGACACAGATACGCAGTATTTT. The encoded protein is CASSSSFQDTDTQYF.

This chain connects TRBV10-3 to TRBJ2-1; TRBD2 matches 8 bases. This CDR3 comprises 14 residues. Germline values: CDR1 ENHRY, CDR2 SYGVKD. V was clipped by 10 bases and J by 0 bases; unmatched bases: 5. The CDR3: CATLGTSSYNEQFF. The CDR3 bases are TGTGCCACCCTGGGGACTAGCTCCTACAATGAGCAGTTCTTC.

The chain links TRBV5-1 to TRBJ2-1, with TRBD2 as a possible D gene (5 bases). The CDR3 is 14 residues long. Per the germline V gene, CDR1 is SGHRS and CDR2 is YFSETQ. V lost 5 bases and J lost 0, with 9 bases in between. CDR3 DNA: TGCGCCAGCAGTCGTGGGAGCTCCTACAATGAGCAGTTCTTC. Protein sequence: CASSRGSSYNEQFF.

V usage is TRBV28 and J usage is TRBJ1-1; 7 nucleotides match TRBD1. Germline V gives CDR1 MDHEN, CDR2 SYDVKM. The ends lost 7 bases at V and 0 bases at J; junction bases unmatched: 11. This CDR3 region has 16 residues. CDR3 region: CASKPLEGALNTEAFF. The DNA of the CDR3 is TGTGCCAGCAAACCCCTTGAGGGGGCGTTGAACACTGAAGCTTTCTTT.